A single T cell receptor (beta chain) is shown here with its context. Its antigen remains unidentified. Researchers ran the PCR with 60 Vbeta and 13 Jbeta primers. Data came from immunoSEQ multiplex PCR; TCRdb stores just in-frame clones and leaves some out. The sample carries about 52,000 clones, about 57% recorded once. The data belong to a study of cytomegalovirus exposure and HLA in healthy donors. Germline-derived CDR1 and CDR2 are SGHRS and YFSETQ. The junction had 8 bases not matched to a gene; V was cut back by 4 bases and J by 5 bases. This CDR3 has 15 residues. Study-wide results and caveats: The Asian-associated ancestry cluster reportedly had fewer N-insertions than the roughly 670-donor mean in a later analysis. Some public TCRs appeared in many individuals, while most sequences were rare. Later analysis suggested most CMV-associated TCR beta chains were HLA-restricted.

The chain uses TRBV5-1 and TRBJ1-4, with 7 bases that match TRBD1. Input material: PBMCs. This clonotype was sampled from a human donor in good health. The CDR3 DNA is TGCGCCAGCAGCCTCCGACAGGGCCGCAATGAAAAACTGTTTTTT. It codes for CASSLRQGRNEKLFF.